This TCR beta chain was captured in a study of T-cell reconstitution after alpha-beta-depleted transplantation in children. Trimming cost V 5 bases and J 0 bases, with 8 bases left between them. The length of the CDR3 is 13 residues. Germline V gives CDR1 SGHDT, CDR2 YYEEEE. Unique molecular identifiers were incorporated when the TCRbeta library was constructed. TCRdb recomputed calls from the PCR reads with MiXCR, one row per CDR3 protein. The sample contains approximately 640,000 distinct CDR3 sequences, around a sixth of which appear only once. This clonotype was seen repeatedly, ten times or more.

The specimen was PBMCs from the stem cell graft donor, collected from the stem cell graft. The rearrangement links TRBV5-6 to TRBJ2-5; the D is unclear. The receptor's source is a human donor who donated a stem cell graft to a child with acute myeloid leukemia. CDR3 bases: TGTGCCAGCAGAGACGGACACCAAGAGACCCAGTACTTC. As protein: CASRDGHQETQYF. Looking up the rest from reference TRBV5-6 and TRBJ2-5 gives the full variable domain: DAGVTQSPTHLIKTRGQQVTLRCSPKSGHDTVSWYQQALGQGPQFIFQYYEEEERQRGNFPDRFSGHQFPNYSSELNVNALLLGDSALYLCASRDGHQETQYFGPGTRLLVL.